These 30 T cell receptor beta chains were all obtained from the same sample, sequenced in a study of T cells in Graves' hyperthyroidism and ophthalmopathy. TCR beta CDR3 regions were amplified from RNA transcripts. The primer set for the first-round RT-PCR of the TCR CDR3 was HTBI. From the multiplex PCR reads, TCRdb called clonotypes with MiXCR, one entry per CDR3 protein. The sample contains 500,000 to 650,000 distinct CDR3 sequences, 20% of which appear only once. Sequenced sample: blood. These receptors originate from a man aged 35 to 55 with Graves' ophthalmopathy.

The chain recombines TRBV20-1 with TRBJ2-3, with D tentatively TRBD2 (6 bases). Germline V CDR1 and CDR2: DFQATT, SNEGSKA (reference sequence). The CDR3 has 16 amino acids. Trimming took off 0 bases at V and 2 bases at J, with 15 bases between the two ends. CDR3 in amino acids: CSARDRGRGPTDTQYF. Here the CDR3 DNA reads TGCAGTGCTAGAGATCGAGGGCGGGGCCCCACAGATACGCAGTATTTT.

This clonotype appeared many times. The J gene is TRBJ2-7, the V gene TRBV20-1; TRBD1 aligns across 12 bases. Germline loops: CDR1 DFQATT, CDR2 SNEGSKA (reference sequence). The CDR3 runs 13 residues. V was pared by 6 bases and J by 4 bases, with 4 bases of the junction left unmatched. The CDR3 protein is CSAPGQGAYEQYF. The CDR3 DNA follows: TGCAGTGCCCCGGGACAGGGGGCTTACGAGCAGTACTTC.

This clonotype has more than one count but fewer than ten. This chain connects TRBV7-9 to TRBJ1-1; 11 nucleotides agree with TRBD1. V lost 1 base to trimming and J lost 4 bases; unmatched junction nucleotides: 8. The CDR3 runs 17 residues. The V gene's germline CDR1 is SEHNR and CDR2 FQNEAQ (reference sequence). The CDR3 DNA reads as TGTGCCAGCAGCTTAGGGACAGGGGGCTATTCCAGCACTGAAGCTTTCTTT. It encodes CASSLGTGGYSSTEAFF.

The CDR3 sequence: CASARTSGGTGELFF. The DNA of the CDR3 is TGTGCCAGCGCGCGGACTAGCGGGGGTACCGGGGAGCTGTTTTTT. This chain joins TRBV11-3 and TRBJ2-2; 13 nucleotides match TRBD2. Trimming took 8 bases from V and 5 from J; bases not matched to a gene: 5. Germline loops: CDR1 SGHNT, CDR2 YENEEA. The CDR3 loop spans 15 amino acids.

This clonotype was counted between two and nine times. The chain recombines TRBV7-9 with TRBJ1-2, with D tentatively TRBD1 (6 bases). V was shortened by 0 bases and J by 8 bases, with 16 bases between the two germline ends. This CDR3 comprises 15 residues. CDR1 is SEHNR and CDR2 is FQNEAQ in the germline V gene (reference sequence). The CDR3 sequence is CASSLASQGSGGYTF. The CDR3 region has the DNA TGTGCCAGCAGCTTAGCTTCTCAGGGGTCGGGCGGCTACACCTTC.

The chain has TRBV20-1 and TRBJ2-3, with 11 bases matching TRBD2. Germline V lookup: CDR1 DFQATT, CDR2 SNEGSKA (reference sequence). With V trimmed by 1 base and J by 1 base, 4 bases remained unmatched. This CDR3 has 16 amino acids. The CDR3 bases are TGCAGTGCTAGAGGGACACTAGCGGGAGGCACAGATACGCAGTATTTT. Translated: CSARGTLAGGTDTQYF.

The rearrangement joins TRBV18 to TRBJ1-1; D is perhaps TRBD1 (6 bases). V was pared by 2 bases and J by 3 bases, with 10 bases between. The germline V gene encodes CDR1 KGHSH and CDR2 LQKENI. The CDR3 runs 14 residues. The chain's CDR3 is CASSPTGLDTEAFF. The CDR3, as DNA: TGTGCCAGCTCACCAACAGGGTTAGACACTGAAGCTTTCTTT.

As concerns this clonotype: A read error may explain this, as a much larger clone is one base away. The V call is TRBV30, the J call TRBJ2-5; TRBD2 matches at 7 bases. The germline V gene encodes CDR1 GTSNPN and CDR2 SVGIG (reference sequence). The CDR3 is made up of 13 amino acids. The CDR3 DNA is TGTGCCTGGAGTAAGGGGAGGGAAGAGACCCAGTGCTTC. Protein sequence: CAWSKGREETQCF.

This clonotype was recorded many times. V and J are TRBV30 and TRBJ1-1, with D uncertain. The germline V gene has CDR1 GTSNPN and CDR2 SVGIG (reference sequence). V gave up 6 bases and J gave up 3 bases, with 14 bases separating them. CDR3 size: 13 residues. CDR3 nucleotide sequence: TGTGCCTGTGAAAGACCGTGGGACACTGAAGCTTTCTTT. It specifies CACERPWDTEAFF.

The genes are TRBV6-5 and TRBJ2-6; D unresolved. CDR1 MNHEY and CDR2 SVGAGI come from the germline V gene. The CDR3 covers 15 residues. The V gene lost 2 bases and the J gene lost 4 bases, with 9 bases spanning the gap. The CDR3: CASSYGLSGANVLTF. The CDR3 nucleotides are TGTGCCAGCAGTTACGGGTTGTCGGGGGCCAACGTCCTGACTTTC.

This clonotype has a count of ten or more. The V call is TRBV6-1, the J call TRBJ1-1; no firm D call. V was trimmed by 6 bases and J by 4 bases, leaving 12 bases between them. Germline V lookup: CDR1 MNHNS, CDR2 SASEGT. The CDR3 is 13 amino acids. The CDR3 DNA is TGTGCCAGCAGCGCCCCTCAAGGCACTGAAGCTTTCTTT. Translated: CASSAPQGTEAFF.

This clonotype showed up just a few times. This chain links TRBV20-1 with TRBJ1-2, with a possible D match to TRBD1 (6 bases). CDR1 is DFQATT and CDR2 is SNEGSKA in the germline V gene (reference sequence). CDR3 length: 13 residues. V was cut by 2 bases and J by 4 bases, with 11 bases left in between. This CDR3 is CSARQGQTYGYTF. DNA for the CDR3: TGCAGTGCTAGACAGGGACAAACCTATGGCTACACCTTC.

The table lists this clonotype with many counts. The chain carries TRBV2 and TRBJ2-3; TRBD2 is a possible D gene (8 bases). The CDR3 consists of 16 residues. V was shortened by 3 bases and J by 4 bases, with 17 bases between the two germline ends. Germline V gene lookup returns CDR1 SNHLY and CDR2 FYNNEI. The CDR3 nucleotides read TGTGCCAGCAGTGACCTCAGGGGGACTAGGGCAGATACGCAGTATTTT. This translates into CASSDLRGTRADTQYF.

Ten or more counts support this clonotype. The chain uses TRBV20-1 and TRBJ2-7; possibly TRBD1 or TRBD2 for D (5 bases each). The CDR3 is made up of 15 amino acids. V was trimmed by 1 base and J by 2 bases, leaving 15 bases between them. Germline lookup yields CDR1 DFQATT and CDR2 SNEGSKA (reference sequence). The chain's CDR3 is CSARGERGVPYEQYF. CDR3 DNA: TGCAGTGCTAGAGGGGAAAGAGGGGTGCCCTACGAGCAGTACTTC.

V is TRBV11-2 and J is TRBJ2-3; 11 bases fit TRBD2. The CDR3 is 18 amino acids. Germline-derived CDR1 and CDR2 are SGHAT and FQNNGV. The J segment lost 1 base and the V segment lost 5 bases, leaving 11 bases of the junction unmatched. This CDR3 is CASSLLSLLAGGTDTQYF. CDR3 nucleotide sequence: TGTGCCAGCAGCCTCTTATCCCTACTAGCGGGAGGCACAGATACGCAGTATTTT. Complete variable domain (other parts from reference TRBV11-2 and TRBJ2-3): EAGVAQSPRYKIIEKRQSVAFWCNPISGHATLYWYQQILGQGPKLLIQFQNNGVVDDSQLPKDRFSAERLKGVDSTLKIQPAKLEDSAVYLCASSLLSLLAGGTDTQYFGPGTRLTVL.

This clonotype was counted a few times. V usage is TRBV10-3 and J usage is TRBJ1-2; D remains ambiguous. This CDR3 spans 13 amino acids. Germline V gene data show CDR1 as ENHRY and CDR2 as SYGVKD. V shed 6 bases and J shed 7 bases, with 15 bases lying between them. CDR3 in DNA: TGTGCCATCAGCCCCGGTGGTGGCGGTGGCTACACCTTC. Residues: CAISPGGGGGYTF.

This clonotype showed up many times. The chain is built from TRBV3-1 and TRBJ1-1, with unresolved D. The V end was cut by 1 base, the J end by 4 bases, with 7 bases between. Germline V gene lookup returns CDR1 LGHDT and CDR2 YNNKEL (reference sequence). This CDR3 comprises 13 residues. This CDR3 is CASSQGASTEAFF. The DNA of the CDR3 is TGTGCCAGCAGCCAAGGCGCTAGCACTGAAGCTTTCTTT. Based on the CDR3 plus reference TRBV3-1 and TRBJ1-1, the full variable domain is DTAVSQTPKYLVTQMGNDKSIKCEQNLGHDTMYWYKQDSKKFLKIMFSYNNKELIINETVPNRFSPKSPDKAHLNLHINSLELGDSAVYFCASSQGASTEAFFGQGTRLTVV.

This clonotype has just a few counts. The DNA of the CDR3 is TGTGCCAGCCGCCCTTGGGAGGGGAACACTGAAGCTTTCTTT. Protein product: CASRPWEGNTEAFF. The chain combines TRBV6-4 with TRBJ1-1, with D unclear. The CDR3 runs 14 residues. Germline CDR1 and CDR2: MRHNA and SNTAGT. The ends were cut back, 8 bases at V and 1 base at J, with 14 bases in the middle.

This clonotype was detected many times. The chain joins TRBV6-1 to TRBJ1-2, with D possibly being TRBD1 (5 bases). Germline CDR1 is MNHNS and CDR2 is SASEGT. Trimming removed 6 bases from V and 1 base from J, with 9 bases in between. CDR3 length: 13 residues. The CDR3 loop is CASSGGINYGYTF. CDR3 DNA sequence: TGTGCCAGCAGCGGGGGAATTAACTATGGCTACACCTTC.

The sample holds a few counts of this clonotype. The V call is TRBV3-1, the J call TRBJ2-1; maybe TRBD1 (6 bases). Germline V gene data show CDR1 as LGHDT and CDR2 as YNNKEL (reference sequence). The ends were cut back, 1 base at V and 5 bases at J, with 15 bases in the middle. This CDR3 is 16 amino acids long. CDR3 sequence (DNA): TGTGCCAGCAGCCAAGGAGTGGGGGCGATAAACAATGAGCAGTTCTTC. Translating gives CASSQGVGAINNEQFF.

This clonotype was seen ten or more times. The chain links TRBV3-1 to TRBJ2-2; 10 bases match TRBD2. Germline V gene lookup returns CDR1 LGHDT and CDR2 YNNKEL (reference sequence). V shed 3 bases and J 4 bases; nucleotides not matched to a gene: 11. The CDR3 runs 18 residues. The CDR3 DNA follows: TGTGCCAGCAGCCAGCAAACTAGCGGGACTTCGTTCACCGGGGAGCTGTTTTTT. It yields the protein CASSQQTSGTSFTGELFF.

This clonotype has at least ten counts. The rearrangement uses TRBV30 and TRBJ1-4; a weak D match, TRBD1 (6 bases). The germline gives CDR1 GTSNPN, CDR2 SVGIG (reference sequence). The length of the CDR3 is 14 residues. The V and J ends lost 4 bases and 5 bases respectively, with 14 bases between them. The CDR3: CAWKRGAGNEKLFF. In DNA form, the CDR3 reads TGTGCCTGGAAGAGGGGGGCAGGGAATGAAAAACTGTTTTTT.

The rearrangement joins TRBV7-8 to TRBJ1-2, with D unclear. Germline CDR1 reads SGHVS; CDR2 reads FQNEAQ. There are 13 residues in the CDR3. Trimming shortened V by 4 bases and J by 3 bases, and 9 bases separated the two germline ends. The DNA of the CDR3 is TGTGCCAGCAGCTCCTACGGAGACTATGGCTACACCTTC. Translation gives CASSSYGDYGYTF.

This clonotype was counted ten times or more. The chain uses TRBV28 and TRBJ2-7, with 11 bases identical to TRBD2. This CDR3 is 17 amino acids long. In germline, CDR1 is MDHEN, CDR2 SYDVKM. V trimming: 6 bases; J trimming: 3 bases; junction bases outside the gene matches: 13. The CDR3 bases are TGTGCCAGCAGCAGACCTCCGGGACTAGCGGAGGTCTACGAGCAGTACTTC. Protein sequence: CASSRPPGLAEVYEQYF.

This clonotype was counted many times. The rearrangement uses TRBV7-8 and TRBJ2-5; D unclear. Trimming took 2 bases from V and 9 from J, leaving 19 bases between them. Germline V gene lookup returns CDR1 SGHVS and CDR2 FQNEAQ. This CDR3 has 15 residues. CDR3 amino acids: CASSLLGRPRMAQYF. In nucleotides, the CDR3 is TGTGCCAGCAGCTTATTAGGACGGCCCCGTATGGCCCAGTACTTC.

In this sample, this clonotype turned up many times. This chain uses TRBV3-1 with TRBJ1-2; 7 positions match TRBD1. The V gene end was trimmed by 7 bases and the J gene end by 8 bases; junction bases not matched to a gene: 10. The CDR3 totals 13 residues. The germline gives CDR1 LGHDT, CDR2 YNNKEL (reference sequence). The CDR3 DNA is TGTGCCAGCACCAGGGGGGGCCTGAGAGGCTACACCTTC. It encodes CASTRGGLRGYTF.

This clonotype was recorded a few times. The J gene is TRBJ1-4, the V gene TRBV18, with D possibly being TRBD1 (5 bases). Looked up from germline, CDR1 is KGHSH and CDR2 is LQKENI. The CDR3 sequence is 15 residues long. V was trimmed by 2 bases and J by 5 bases, leaving 12 bases between them. The CDR3 reads CASSPTGTPNEKLFF. The CDR3, as DNA: TGTGCCAGCTCACCAACCGGGACGCCGAATGAAAAACTGTTTTTT.

This clonotype was picked up a small number of times. The rearrangement uses TRBV29-1 and TRBJ2-7; 7 bases are a match to TRBD2. The V segment lost 5 bases and the J segment 4 bases; nucleotides outside the gene matches: 8. Germline V CDR1 and CDR2: SQVTM, ANQGSEA. The CDR3 is 13 residues long. The CDR3 region has the DNA TGCAGCGTTATAACGGGAGGTGGTTACGAGCAGTACTTC. It specifies CSVITGGGYEQYF.

The CDR3 nucleotides are TGTGCCAGCAGCTTGGGAGCGGGGGTACGTGTAGATACGCAGTATTTT. Its protein product is CASSLGAGVRVDTQYF. This chain links TRBV7-2 with TRBJ2-3, with 8 bases matching TRBD2. The CDR3 contains 16 residues. CDR1 is SGHTA, CDR2 FQGNSA, per germline. V shed 3 bases, J shed 5 bases, and the junction held 10 bases outside the gene matches.

The chain links TRBV7-9 to TRBJ2-3, with D maybe TRBD1 (6 bases). Trimming took off 5 bases at V and 9 bases at J, with 15 bases between the two ends. CDR1 and CDR2 from the germline V gene are SEHNR and FQNEAQ (reference sequence). The CDR3 loop spans 13 amino acids. CDR3: CASSPEDSPTQYF. The CDR3, as DNA: TGTGCCAGCAGCCCCGAGGACAGCCCGACGCAGTATTTT.